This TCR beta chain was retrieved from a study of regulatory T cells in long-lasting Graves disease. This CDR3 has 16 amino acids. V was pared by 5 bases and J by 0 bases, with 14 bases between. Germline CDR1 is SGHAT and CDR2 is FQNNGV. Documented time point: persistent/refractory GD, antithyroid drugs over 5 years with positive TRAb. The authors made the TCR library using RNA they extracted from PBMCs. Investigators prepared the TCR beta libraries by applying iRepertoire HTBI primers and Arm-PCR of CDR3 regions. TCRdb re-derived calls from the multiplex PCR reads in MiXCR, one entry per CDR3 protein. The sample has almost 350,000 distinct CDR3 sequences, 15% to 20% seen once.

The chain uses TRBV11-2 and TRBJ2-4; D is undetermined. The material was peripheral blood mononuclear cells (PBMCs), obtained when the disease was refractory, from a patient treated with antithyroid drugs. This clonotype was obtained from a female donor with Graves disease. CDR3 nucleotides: TGTGCCAGCAGCCTCATAAAGGGCCAAGCCAAAAACATTCAGTACTTC. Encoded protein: CASSLIKGQAKNIQYF.